This T cell receptor (beta chain) was identified during a study of cytomegalovirus exposure and HLA in healthy donors. Regarding the study as a whole: Cytomegalovirus status was reportedly diagnosed by the classifier with high specificity and sensitivity. As immune exposure information, only CMV serostatus was available.

V lost 6 bases to trimming and J lost 0 bases, with 17 bases between them. Germline V gene data show CDR1 as SNHLY and CDR2 as FYNNEI. The CDR3 contains 16 residues. For this clone: Its specificity is unknown.

The PCR made use of 60 Vbeta and 13 Jbeta primers. Repertoires were generated with immunoSEQ multiplex PCR, while TCRdb's copy carries only in-frame clones and drops some. In the table there are about 93,000 clones, just under 80% of which are singletons. The J gene is TRBJ1-2, the V gene TRBV2; D possibly corresponds to TRBD1 (6 bases). The clonotype comes from a woman in her 40s in good health and CMV-seronegative. Sample: PBMCs. Written as DNA, the CDR3 is TGTGCCAGCAGCCAAAGACAGGTCGTGGCTAACTATGGCTACACCTTC. Translated: CASSQRQVVANYGYTF.